One sample yielded the 10 T cell receptor beta chains listed below, sequenced in a study of blood T cells in healthy people across ages. The second PCR ran about 6 to 11 cycles with a sample-barcoded 5' primer and J-beta primers. TCRdb re-derived calls from the 5' RACE reads in MiXCR, one entry per CDR3 protein. Among some 640,000 distinct CDR3 sequences listed, approximately 49% were seen once. Sequenced input: blood. These receptor sequences come from an older woman in good health.

A few counts support this clonotype. This chain joins TRBV10-3 and TRBJ2-1, with D possibly being TRBD1 (5 bases). This CDR3 is 13 amino acids long. The germline gives CDR1 ENHRY, CDR2 SYGVKD. The V end was cut by 2 bases, the J end by 7 bases, with 9 bases between. The CDR3 sequence: CAISEPKGNEQFF. The CDR3 nucleotides read TGTGCCATCAGTGAGCCGAAGGGGAATGAGCAGTTCTTC.

The chain combines TRBV7-2 with TRBJ2-5; D might be TRBD1 (8 bases). The CDR3 is made up of 13 amino acids. Germline CDR1 reads SGHTA; CDR2 reads FQGNSA. Trimming shortened V by 7 bases and J by 5 bases, and 14 bases separated the two germline ends. The CDR3 nucleotides read TGTGCCAGCACCCACAGGGGGGGGGAGACCCAGTACTTC. This encodes CASTHRGGETQYF.

The rearrangement links TRBV7-6 to TRBJ1-4; a weak D match, TRBD1 (6 bases). CDR1 is SGHVS and CDR2 is FNYEAQ in the germline V gene. V was clipped by 1 base and J by 4 bases, with 10 bases between them. The CDR3 runs 15 residues. The CDR3 sequence: CASSLEGQSNEKLFF. Written as DNA, the CDR3 is TGTGCCAGCAGCTTAGAGGGACAAAGTAATGAAAAACTGTTTTTT.

This chain links TRBV28 with TRBJ1-2; TRBD1 matches 11 bases. V lost 8 bases and J lost 3; bases outside the gene matches: 11. CDR1 and CDR2 from the germline V gene are MDHEN and SYDVKM. The length of the CDR3 is 16 residues. The CDR3 bases are TGTGCCAGCTTTCCGGGACAGGGGGTAGAGGACTATGGCTACACCTTC. The encoded protein is CASFPGQGVEDYGYTF.

The V and J genes are TRBV7-9 and TRBJ2-1, with D tentatively TRBD2 (7 bases). Trimming pared 5 bases from V and 4 bases from J, leaving 30 bases between. The CDR3 has 20 residues. Germline CDR1 and CDR2: SEHNR and FQNEAQ (reference sequence). CDR3 DNA: TGTGCCAGCAGCGACCCGGGTGCGACAGGTAGGGCGGGAGAATACAATGAGCAGTTCTTC. It is translated as CASSDPGATGRAGEYNEQFF.

This clonotype was seen ten or more times. The CDR3 nucleotides read TGTGCCAGCACCCGAGGGACTAGCGGAACCTACGAGCAGTACTTC. It is translated as CASTRGTSGTYEQYF. The J gene is TRBJ2-7, the V gene TRBV14; 11 bases agree with TRBD2. Germline values: CDR1 SGHDN, CDR2 FVKESK. Germline trimming cut 7 bases from V and 2 bases from J; bases unmatched to any gene: 7. There are 15 residues in the CDR3.

The rearrangement links TRBV29-1 to TRBJ2-1; 9 bases align to TRBD1. The length of the CDR3 is 13 residues. CDR1 and CDR2 from the germline V gene are SQVTM and ANQGSEA. Unmatched junction bases numbered 6, after V lost 4 bases and J lost 8 bases. CDR3 in DNA: TGCAGCGTTGTCCGGACAGGGGTGGATGAGCAGTTCTTC. Residues: CSVVRTGVDEQFF.

This chain's CDR3 is CSASEPSGDYNEQFF. CDR3 sequence (DNA): TGCAGTGCTAGCGAGCCTAGCGGGGATTACAATGAGCAGTTCTTC. The V gene is TRBV20-1, the J gene TRBJ2-1; 9 bases line up with TRBD2. J lost 4 bases, V lost 3 bases, and 7 bases had no gene match. The CDR3 runs 15 residues. Germline CDR1 and CDR2: DFQATT and SNEGSKA (reference sequence).

This clonotype was found a few times. V gene TRBV9 combines with J gene TRBJ1-2; D not certain. V lost 0 bases and J 3 bases, leaving 6 bases between the germline ends. The CDR3 has 13 residues. Germline V CDR1 and CDR2: SGDLS, YYNGEE. CDR3 sequence (DNA): TGTGCCAGCAGCGTAGACAGCGACTATGGCTACACCTTC. Amino acid sequence: CASSVDSDYGYTF.

This sequence joins TRBV5-1 and TRBJ2-2; D is unresolved. The CDR3 is made up of 14 amino acids. Trimming removed 6 bases from V and 7 bases from J, with 16 bases in between. Germline CDR1 and CDR2: SGHRS and YFSETQ. CDR3 in DNA: TGCGCCAGCAACCCTTACAGTGGGAACGGGGAGCTGTTTTTT. Encoded protein: CASNPYSGNGELFF.